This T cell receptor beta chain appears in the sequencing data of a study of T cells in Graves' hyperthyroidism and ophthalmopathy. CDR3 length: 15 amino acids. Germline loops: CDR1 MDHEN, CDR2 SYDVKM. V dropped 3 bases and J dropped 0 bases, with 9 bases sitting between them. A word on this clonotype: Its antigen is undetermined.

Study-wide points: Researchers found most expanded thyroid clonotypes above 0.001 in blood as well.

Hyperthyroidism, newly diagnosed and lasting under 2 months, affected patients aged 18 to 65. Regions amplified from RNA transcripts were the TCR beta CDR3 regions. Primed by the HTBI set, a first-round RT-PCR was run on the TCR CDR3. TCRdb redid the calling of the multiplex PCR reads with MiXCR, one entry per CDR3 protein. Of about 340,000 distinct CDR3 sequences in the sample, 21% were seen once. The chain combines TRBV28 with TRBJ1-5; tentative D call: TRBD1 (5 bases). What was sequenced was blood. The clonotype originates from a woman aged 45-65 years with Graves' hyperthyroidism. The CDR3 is CASSFRDLSNQPQHF. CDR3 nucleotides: TGTGCCAGCAGTTTTAGGGACCTTAGCAATCAGCCCCAGCATTTT.